This T cell receptor (beta chain) appears in the sequencing data of a study of CXCR3-negative and CXCR3-positive naive CD8 T cells. Whole-study results and caveats: Hydrophobicity was higher for TRB CDR3s found in CXCR3-positive naive cells than in CXCR3-negative naive cells.

Turning to this clonotype: Its target is not known.

The libraries of TRB cDNA were constructed through 5' RACE using UMI labels. Reanalyzing the 5' RACE reads, TCRdb keeps one entry per CDR3 protein, without DNA. This listing includes 130,000 to 150,000 distinct CDR3 sequences. The sequencing sample was made of naive CXCR3+ CD8+ T cells from blood. Sample subset: CD45RO-CCR7+CD27+CD95- naive CD8+ T cells expressing CXCR3 (TNR3+). The source is a human donor in good health. Some clones in this sample may be carry-over from other donors' samples.

CDR3 sequence reads: CAISELAGGPETQYF. The rearrangement links TRBV10-3 to TRBJ2-5; TCRdb selects TRBD2, and the lack of DNA leaves this call unchecked. CDR1 and CDR2 from the germline V gene are ENHRY and SYGVKD. This CDR3 contains 15 residues.